This is a list of T cell receptor beta chains from one sample in a study of OX40 agonist ivuxolimab in advanced cancers. The assay was immunoSEQ multiplex PCR, and TCRdb's table has in-frame clones only and misses some. The sample has 65,000 to 80,000 clones, approximately 80% seen once. Sequencing was performed on CD4+ or CD8+ T cells sorted from blood, taken in a trial of the OX40 agonist ivuxolimab. These receptor sequences come from an adult with an advanced solid tumor such as melanoma, head and neck, liver or kidney cancer. Both conserved end residues are part of each CDR3. The D gene is left open where the match is weak. Clone size is stated in some rows and not others, as once, few, many or a class when expanded.

V,size,D,J,DNA,CDR3
TRBV5-6,.,.,TRBJ1-5,TGTGCCAGCAGCCCGAGACACCCCAGCAATCAGCCCCAGCATTTT,CASSPRHPSNQPQHF
TRBV30,.,.,TRBJ1-1,TGTGCCTGGAGTGTACTTTTCAGGGAAGCTTTCTTT,CAWSVLFREAFF
TRBV7-2,.,TRBD2,TRBJ2-2,TGTGCCAGCAGCTTAGTGAGGACTAGGGACACCGGGGAGCTGTTTTTT,CASSLVRTRDTGELFF
TRBV18,few,.,TRBJ2-7,TGTGCCAGCTCACTACAGGGTTGGACCTACGAGCAGTACTTC,CASSLQGWTYEQYF
TRBV28,.,.,TRBJ2-7,TGTGCCAGCAGTTTACCCCGATCAGGGAAACACGAGCAGTACTTC,CASSLPRSGKHEQYF
TRBV27,.,TRBD1,TRBJ2-2,TGTGCCAGCAGCATACAGGGGGTAAACACCGGGGAGCTGTTTTTT,CASSIQGVNTGELFF
TRBV4-2,.,TRBD2,TRBJ2-7,TGTGCCAGCAGCCAAGGGGGACTAGCGGGAGTCTACGAGCAGTACTTC,CASSQGGLAGVYEQYF
TRBV30,.,.,TRBJ1-6,TGTGCCTGGGGCCTAGTTCTCTCCTATAATTCACCCCTCCACTTT,CAWGLVLSYNSPLHF
TRBV5-8,.,TRBD2,TRBJ2-1,TGTGCCAGCAGCTCCGGGGGGAAACTAGCGGGGTTCCACTACAATGAGCAGTTCTTC,CASSSGGKLAGFHYNEQFF
TRBV5-1,few,TRBD1,TRBJ1-1,TGCGCCAGCAGCTCCACCGGGACAGGGGCTGAAGCTTTCTTT,CASSSTGTGAEAFF
TRBV27,.,.,TRBJ2-1,TGTGCCAGCAAGGACTACAATGAGCAGTTCTTC,CASKDYNEQFF
TRBV6-6,.,.,TRBJ2-7,TGTGCCAGCAGTTACGCGGCGGGACCCTACGAGCAGTACTTC,CASSYAAGPYEQYF
TRBV5-1,.,TRBD2,TRBJ2-2,TGCGCCAGCAGCTTGGACGGGAGGGCTCCCGGGGAGCTGTTTTTT,CASSLDGRAPGELFF
TRBV15,.,TRBD2,TRBJ2-1,TGTGCCACCCGGGGGGGAGGATCCTACAATGAGCAGTTCTTC,CATRGGGSYNEQFF
TRBV6-5,.,.,TRBJ1-2,TGTGCCAGCAGTGTTGACTTATTCAACTATGGCTACACCTTC,CASSVDLFNYGYTF
TRBV23-1,.,TRBD1,TRBJ2-7,TGCGCCAGCAGTCAATCCTGGACAGGCTTTGCCTACGAGCAGTACTTC,CASSQSWTGFAYEQYF
TRBV2,.,.,TRBJ2-7,TGTGCCAGCAGTGAGTTGAGGGGCGATCTCTACGAGCAGTACTTC,CASSELRGDLYEQYF
TRBV9,.,TRBD2,TRBJ2-2,TGTGCCAGCAGCGTAGATCCGGGAGGGAACACCGGGGAGCTGTTTTTT,CASSVDPGGNTGELFF
TRBV4-1,.,TRBD1,TRBJ2-6,TGCGCCAGCAGCCAAGACTCGGCAGGGGGCGGTGGGGCCAACGTCCTGACTTTC,CASSQDSAGGGGANVLTF
TRBV5-1,.,TRBD1,TRBJ2-3,TGCGCCAGCAGCTTAGCATGGACAGGGAGTTCAGATACGCAGTATTTT,CASSLAWTGSSDTQYF
TRBV2,.,.,TRBJ1-2,TGTGCCAGCAGCGCCCGACAGCTAGCTAACTATGGCTACACCTTC,CASSARQLANYGYTF
TRBV18,.,TRBD1,TRBJ1-1,TGTGCCAGCTCTCAAATAGGGGACAGTGAAGCTTTCTTT,CASSQIGDSEAFF
TRBV4-3,.,TRBD1,TRBJ1-3,TGCGCCAGCAGCCAACAGGGGGACTTCTCTGGAAACACCATATATTTT,CASSQQGDFSGNTIYF
TRBV7-2,.,.,TRBJ2-2,TGTGCCAGCAGCCCACGGACAGTTCCGAACACCGGGGAGCTGTTTTTT,CASSPRTVPNTGELFF
TRBV7-8,once,.,TRBJ2-3,TGTGCCAGCAGCTTTCGCCGCTCCACAGATACGCAGTATTTT,CASSFRRSTDTQYF
TRBV19,.,.,TRBJ2-2,TGTGCCTCGGGGGGCAGCTTGAACACCGGGGAGCTGTTTTTT,CASGGSLNTGELFF
TRBV2,.,TRBD1,TRBJ2-2,TGTGCCAGCAGTCCCGGACAGGGTTACACCGGGGAGCTGTTTTTT,CASSPGQGYTGELFF
TRBV18,once,.,TRBJ2-5,TGTGCCAGCTCACCACTGGAGTCTGGGATTGAGACCCAGTACTTC,CASSPLESGIETQYF
TRBV5-1,.,.,TRBJ2-3,TGCGCCAGCAGCCCCTCGGAAGGGGCTAGCACAGATACGCAGTATTTT,CASSPSEGASTDTQYF
TRBV5-4,.,TRBD1,TRBJ1-6,TGTGCCAGCAGCTATGGACAGGGGCTTAATTCACCCCTCCACTTT,CASSYGQGLNSPLHF
TRBV5-6,.,.,TRBJ1-6,TGTGCCAGCAGCTTGGGTGCAGTTAAGGGATCACCCCTCCACTTT,CASSLGAVKGSPLHF
TRBV18,.,.,TRBJ1-1,TGTGCCAGCTCTCCCTTCCGTGAGAACACTGAAGCTTTCTTT,CASSPFRENTEAFF
TRBV7-2,few,TRBD2,TRBJ2-6,TGTGCCAGCAGCCCCCGCCGGGGGGGCGCTGGGGCCAACGTCCTGACTTTC,CASSPRRGGAGANVLTF
TRBV18,.,.,TRBJ2-5,TGTGCCAGCTCACCATGGCAAGAGACCCAGTACTTC,CASSPWQETQYF
TRBV30,once,.,TRBJ2-6,TGTGCCTGGAGTACCGGGGCTGGGGCCAACGTCCTGACTTTC,CAWSTGAGANVLTF
TRBV6-5,.,.,TRBJ1-2,TGTGCCAGCACCAAAGGGGCTAACTATGGCTACACCTTC,CASTKGANYGYTF
TRBV11-2,.,TRBD1,TRBJ2-3,TGTGCCAGCAGCTTAGTACAGGGGGAAATAGGTACGCAGTATTTT,CASSLVQGEIGTQYF
TRBV7-2,few,TRBD2,TRBJ2-3,TGTGCCAGCAGCCGGTCAATCGGGGGGGCCGAGGATACGCAGTATTTT,CASSRSIGGAEDTQYF
TRBV5-4,.,.,TRBJ1-1,TGTGCCAGCAGCTTGGAGTCCGGGGCGGGCACTGAAGCTTTCTTT,CASSLESGAGTEAFF
TRBV29-1,.,.,TRBJ1-2,TGCAGCGTTGCACAGGGTTATGGCTACACCTTC,CSVAQGYGYTF
TRBV9,.,.,TRBJ1-2,TGTGCCAGCAGCGTAGCCCAGGGGTTTGGCTACACCTTC,CASSVAQGFGYTF
TRBV7-2,.,.,TRBJ1-1,TGTGCCAGCAGCTTAGTCCCTCGGACGGCTTTCTTT,CASSLVPRTAFF
TRBV9,.,.,TRBJ2-1,TGTGCCAGCAGCGGAGGAGGGGGGGCATACGACTATGAGCAGTTCTTC,CASSGGGGAYDYEQFF
TRBV6-1,.,TRBD2,TRBJ2-1,TGTGCCAGCAGTGTCGTGAGCGGGGGGGAAGCGTACAATGAGCAGTTCTTC,CASSVVSGGEAYNEQFF
TRBV6-6,.,.,TRBJ1-5,TGTGCCAGCAGTTACTCGGAAGGGGGGAACAATCAGCCCCAGCATTTT,CASSYSEGGNNQPQHF